This T cell receptor beta chain was obtained from a study of T cell changes during pregnancy in multiple sclerosis. The repertoire was sequenced with immunoSEQ multiplex PCR; TCRdb's copy has only in-frame clones and lacks some. The sample records some 29,000 clones, about nine tenths being singletons. The CDR3 has 15 residues. CDR1 and CDR2 from the germline V gene are MNHEY and SVGAGI. Trimming removed 7 bases from V and 0 bases from J; junction bases left unmatched: 4. A single count supports this clone. Other DNA sequences of this sample code for an identical CDR3. V gene TRBV6-5 combines with J gene TRBJ2-7, with 12 nucleotides matching TRBD2. The source is a female donor in good health, enrolled as a control in a pregnancy study. Specimen: CD4+ T cells from peripheral blood mononuclear cells, collected in the first trimester of pregnancy. Here the CDR3 reads CASTPTSGSSYEQYF. CDR3 DNA sequence: TGTGCCAGCACCCCGACTAGCGGGAGCTCCTACGAGCAGTACTTC.